Listed below are T cell receptor beta chains from one sample, sequenced in a study of cytomegalovirus exposure and HLA in healthy donors. Sequencing used immunoSEQ multiplex PCR; TCRdb keeps in-frame clones, though not all of them. The data show under 150,000 clones, roughly 80% seen once. The sample was PBMCs. The source is a woman between 35 and 50 years old in good health and CMV-seropositive. Both conserved end residues are part of each CDR3. The D gene is left open where the match is weak. Rows give clone size only sometimes, using once, few, many, or a class for an expanded clone.

V gene	CDR3 length	D gene	clone size	J gene	CDR3 DNA	CDR3 protein
TRBV18	14	TRBD1	NA	TRBJ1-3	TGTGCCAGCTCACCAATGGGACAGGGAAACACCATATATTTT	CASSPMGQGNTIYF
TRBV5-1	15	TRBD2	NA	TRBJ2-7	TGCGCCAGCAGCCCTTCGGGGGGGACCTCCTACGAGCAGTACTTC	CASSPSGGTSYEQYF
TRBV7-9	15	NA	NA	TRBJ2-7	TGTGCCAGCAGCTCAACCACAGCACGGGGAGGCGAGCAGTACTTC	CASSSTTARGGEQYF
TRBV5-1	15	NA	NA	TRBJ2-5	TGCGCCAGCATGTATGGGAGGGGGGTCCAGGAGACCCAGTACTTC	CASMYGRGVQETQYF
TRBV7-9	16	TRBD1	few	TRBJ2-1	TGTGCCAGCAGCCCCCCCGGACAGGGTGTCGACAATGAGCAGTTCTTC	CASSPPGQGVDNEQFF
TRBV5-6	15	NA	NA	TRBJ2-4	TGTGCCAGCAGCTTGAGAGCCCTAGCCAAAAACATTCAGTACTTC	CASSLRALAKNIQYF
TRBV5-8	16	TRBD2	NA	TRBJ2-1	TGTGCCAGCAGCTTGGCCATTAGCGGGGGGTACAATGAGCAGTTCTTC	CASSLAISGGYNEQFF
TRBV5-6	16	NA	NA	TRBJ2-1	TGTGCCAGCAGGCCATACAGGGCCTTTACCGACAATGAGCAGTTCTTC	CASRPYRAFTDNEQFF
TRBV15	16	NA	NA	TRBJ2-1	TGTGCCACCAGCAGAGACCTGACAGGACGCTACAATGAGCAGTTCTTC	CATSRDLTGRYNEQFF
TRBV25-1	17	TRBD2	NA	TRBJ2-7	TGTGCCAGCAGTGACCCTACCCCCGGACTAGTGGGCTACGAGCAGTACTTC	CASSDPTPGLVGYEQYF
TRBV9	14	TRBD2	NA	TRBJ2-5	TGTGCCAGCAGCGTCGGGACTAGCTTCCAGACCCAGTACTTC	CASSVGTSFQTQYF
TRBV7-2	16	NA	NA	TRBJ2-1	TGTGCCAGCAGCTTAGCCGTAGCCACGACCTACAATGAGCAGTTCTTC	CASSLAVATTYNEQFF
TRBV27	16	TRBD2	NA	TRBJ2-1	TGTGCCAGCAGTTTATATACTAGCGGGTCAAACAATGAGCAGTTCTTC	CASSLYTSGSNNEQFF
TRBV2	14	NA	NA	TRBJ1-5	TGTGCCAGCAGTGAACTTAGGGGGGGTCAGCCCCAGCATTTT	CASSELRGGQPQHF
TRBV7-2	15	TRBD1	NA	TRBJ2-5	TGTGCCAGCAGCCTCCGGACAGGGGGTTGGGAGACCCAGTACTTC	CASSLRTGGWETQYF
TRBV7-2	13	NA	NA	TRBJ2-5	TGTGCCAGCAGTTCCGGGCCAGGGAAGACCCAGTACTTC	CASSSGPGKTQYF
TRBV27	15	NA	NA	TRBJ1-2	NA	CASSSSPGTGAGYTF
TRBV7-2	13	TRBD1	NA	TRBJ1-4	TGTGCCAGCAGCTTAAGGGGGCAGGAAAAACTGTTTTTT	CASSLRGQEKLFF
TRBV7-3	13	TRBD2	NA	TRBJ2-1	TGTGCCAGCAGCTCTAGCGGCCCCAATGAGCAGTTCTTC	CASSSSGPNEQFF
TRBV28	14	TRBD1	NA	TRBJ1-5	TGTGCCAGCAGTTTAGGGGGACAGAGTCAGCCCCAGCATTTT	CASSLGGQSQPQHF
TRBV9	16	NA	NA	TRBJ2-3	TGTGCCAGCAGCGGCCCTAAGCGGTATCAAGGGGATACGCAGTATTTT	CASSGPKRYQGDTQYF
TRBV30	19	TRBD1	NA	TRBJ2-6	TGTGCCTGGAACCGGGACAGGGTGAGAGACCACTCTGGGGCCAACGTCCTGACTTTC	CAWNRDRVRDHSGANVLTF
TRBV7-2	16	TRBD1	NA	TRBJ1-5	TGTGCCAGCAGCCGAGCTCCGGGACAGGGAAGTCAGCCCCAGCATTTT	CASSRAPGQGSQPQHF
TRBV11-2	13	TRBD1	NA	TRBJ2-1	TGTGCCAGCAGACTACAGGGGTGGGATGAGCAGTTCTTC	CASRLQGWDEQFF
TRBV27	15	NA	NA	TRBJ2-1	TGTGCCAGCAGTTTTTCGGCAGGGGTCTACAATGAGCAGTTCTTC	CASSFSAGVYNEQFF
TRBV9	16	TRBD1	NA	TRBJ2-1	TGTGCCAGCAGTCGAACCGGGACAGGGGACTACAATGAGCAGTTCTTC	CASSRTGTGDYNEQFF
TRBV9	16	NA	NA	TRBJ1-1	TGTGCCAGCAGCGTAGGAGTGGGGCCAATGAACACTGAAGCTTTCTTT	CASSVGVGPMNTEAFF
TRBV15	17	NA	few	TRBJ1-4	TGTGCCACCAGCAAAGCGGGGACGGGGGTAGGCAATGAAAAACTGTTTTTT	CATSKAGTGVGNEKLFF
TRBV5-4	18	TRBD1	NA	TRBJ2-6	TGTGCCAGCAGCCCAAGGGGGACAGGGACAGCTGGGGCCAACGTCCTGACTTTC	CASSPRGTGTAGANVLTF
TRBV9	14	NA	NA	TRBJ2-7	TGTGCCAGCAGCGTAGATTGGATTAGCAACGAGCAGTACTTC	CASSVDWISNEQYF
TRBV4-1	12	NA	NA	TRBJ2-5	TGCGCCAGCAGCCAGCCGCAGGGGACCCAGTACTTC	CASSQPQGTQYF
TRBV28	15	TRBD2	NA	TRBJ2-7	TGTGCCAGCAGAGTGAGCGGGGGGTCTTCCTACGAGCAGTACTTC	CASRVSGGSSYEQYF
TRBV6-4	13	TRBD1	NA	TRBJ2-7	TGTGCCAGCAGTGCGGACAGGGGGGGCGAGCAGTACTTC	CASSADRGGEQYF
TRBV27	15	NA	NA	TRBJ2-3	TGTGCCAGCAGTTTGCTAGGGGGTTCGGTAGATACGCAGTATTTT	CASSLLGGSVDTQYF
TRBV27	15	NA	few	TRBJ2-7	TGTGCCAGCAGTTTATATCGAGAGGTGACCTACGAGCAGTACTTC	CASSLYREVTYEQYF
TRBV5-4	16	TRBD2	NA	TRBJ2-1	TGTGCCAGCAGCTTGGGGACTAGCGGGGGAAGGACTGAGCAGTTCTTC	CASSLGTSGGRTEQFF
TRBV10-3	16	NA	NA	TRBJ2-6	TGTGCCATCAGATCCGGCGGATACTCTGGGGCCAACGTCCTGACTTTC	CAIRSGGYSGANVLTF
TRBV2	14	TRBD1	NA	TRBJ1-5	TGTGCCAGCCACAGACAGGGAGGAAATCAGCCCCAGCATTTT	CASHRQGGNQPQHF
TRBV19	11	NA	NA	TRBJ2-1	TGTGCCAGTAGTTACTACAATGAGCAGTTCTTC	CASSYYNEQFF
TRBV5-1	15	TRBD2	NA	TRBJ2-7	TGCGCCAGCAGCTTTGGGCGGGGGGCCTCCTACGAGCAGTACTTC	CASSFGRGASYEQYF
TRBV7-9	12	NA	NA	TRBJ1-1	TGTGCCAGCAGCCACAGGAACACTGAAGCTTTCTTT	CASSHRNTEAFF
TRBV5-1	17	NA	NA	TRBJ2-3	TGCGCCAGCAGCTTTACTAGGGGGTTGCTAGACACAGATACGCAGTATTTT	CASSFTRGLLDTDTQYF